This TCR beta chain was sequenced during a study of T cells in Graves' hyperthyroidism and ophthalmopathy. Amplification of TCR beta CDR3 regions used RNA as the template. The TCR CDR3 first-round RT-PCR relied on the HTBI primer set. TCRdb reanalysed the multiplex PCR reads using MiXCR and keeps one entry per CDR3 protein. The profile shows approximately 380,000 distinct CDR3 sequences, over 12% of them singletons. The study, taken as a whole, reports: Ophthalmopathy got predicted by the model a median about six months before its onset.

This clonotype was picked up many times. Its specificity is unknown. V shed 6 bases and J 4 bases; nucleotides not matched to a gene: 13. CDR3 length: 15 amino acids. The germline CDR1 and CDR2 sequences are DFQATT and SNEGSKA (reference sequence). This chain uses TRBV20-1 with TRBJ1-1, with 8 bases that match TRBD1. The material sequenced was blood. This clonotype originated in a man in his fifties or sixties with Graves' ophthalmopathy. Here the CDR3 DNA reads TGCAGTGCGCCCGGCCCTCAGGGGGCGTTCACTGAAGCTTTCTTT. It codes for CSAPGPQGAFTEAFF.